Listed below are T cell receptor beta chains from one sample, sequenced in a study of OX40 agonist ivuxolimab in advanced cancers. Sequenced by immunoSEQ multiplex PCR; TCRdb stores in-frame clones only, minus some. Among fewer than 65,000 clones listed, more than 70% were seen once. The material sequenced was CD4+ or CD8+ T cells sorted from blood, taken in a trial of the OX40 agonist ivuxolimab. All receptors derive from an adult with an advanced solid tumor such as melanoma, head and neck, liver or kidney cancer. CDR3s include the opening cysteine and the closing phenylalanine or tryptophan. D genes are given only for firm matches. Some rows have no size entry. The others give once, few or many, or a class for an expanded clone.

few	TRBV5-1	TRBJ1-1	NA	TGCGCCAGCAGCCTGAGTCCAGGGAGCGAGGGGACTGAAGCTTTCTTT	CASSLSPGSEGTEAFF
NA	TRBV11-2	TRBJ2-7	TRBD2	TGTGCCAGCAGCTTAGCTCCGGGACTAGCTTACGAGCAGTACTTC	CASSLAPGLAYEQYF
NA	TRBV5-4	TRBJ1-4	NA	TGTGCCAGCAGCTCACGACTGGGAACTAATGAAAAACTGTTTTTT	CASSSRLGTNEKLFF
NA	TRBV5-6	TRBJ2-5	NA	TGTGCCAGCAGCCAATGGATCAAACGCGGGGAGACCCAGTACTTC	CASSQWIKRGETQYF
NA	TRBV10-3	TRBJ1-5	NA	TGTGCCATCAGTGAAGGTACGGACAATCAGCCCCAGCATTTT	CAISEGTDNQPQHF
NA	TRBV6-5	TRBJ1-2	NA	TGTGCCAGCAAGCGGAGAAGGGAATCGGATGGCTACACCTTC	CASKRRRESDGYTF
NA	TRBV6-6	TRBJ1-5	TRBD1	TGTGCCAGCAGTAAACAGGGGATGGGCAATCAGCCCCAGCATTTT	CASSKQGMGNQPQHF
once	TRBV27	TRBJ2-3	NA	TGTGCCAGCAGTACAGGGATTGGGGCAGATACGCAGTATTTT	CASSTGIGADTQYF
NA	TRBV6-1	TRBJ1-1	NA	TGTGCCAGCAGTGAAAGACCGTATGAGGGTTTCTTT	CASSERPYEGFF
NA	TRBV7-6	TRBJ2-3	NA	TGTGCCAGCAGCTTAGTTTCCCTGCGCAGAAGCACAGATACGCAGTATTTT	CASSLVSLRRSTDTQYF
NA	TRBV6-1	TRBJ1-2	TRBD1	TGTGCCAGCAGTGAAGTGGACAGGGTCACTGGCTACACCTTC	CASSEVDRVTGYTF
NA	TRBV7-6	TRBJ2-7	NA	TGTGCCAGCAGCTTAAGCTGGGGGTCCCGCGAGCAGTACTTC	CASSLSWGSREQYF
NA	TRBV7-2	TRBJ2-7	TRBD2	TGTGCCAGCAGCTTAGGTGCTAGCGGGAGGTACGAGCAGTACTTC	CASSLGASGRYEQYF
NA	TRBV5-1	TRBJ2-1	NA	TGCGCCAGCAGCTTGGTCATTTTAACGGGAAGCAATGAGCAGTTCTTC	CASSLVILTGSNEQFF
NA	TRBV27	TRBJ2-6	NA	TGTGCCATTAAGGGGAGTGGGTCTGGGGCCAACGTCCTGACTTTC	CAIKGSGSGANVLTF
NA	TRBV6-6	TRBJ2-5	NA	TGTGCCAGCAGTTACCTATGGAGGGCGGAGACCCAGTACTTC	CASSYLWRAETQYF
NA	TRBV7-3	TRBJ2-1	NA	TGTGCCAGCAGCTTAACCTACGACAATGAGCAGTTCTTC	CASSLTYDNEQFF
NA	TRBV2	TRBJ2-7	TRBD1	TGTGCCAGCAGCCGGGACAGGGGGTTAGGGGAGCAGTACTTC	CASSRDRGLGEQYF
few	TRBV7-2	TRBJ2-5	TRBD2	TGTGCCAGCAGCCCGGGACTAGCGGGGGGCCAAGGGACCCAGTACTTC	CASSPGLAGGQGTQYF
few	TRBV7-2	TRBJ2-7	TRBD2	TGTGCCAGCAGCTTTAATATAGCGGGCCAGTCCTACGAGCAGTACTTC	CASSFNIAGQSYEQYF
NA	TRBV7-8	TRBJ2-5	NA	TGTGCCAGCAGCCCTTCGGAGGTCGAGACCCAGTACTTC	CASSPSEVETQYF
NA	TRBV7-9	TRBJ1-1	NA	TGTGCCAGCAGCTTACGGCGAGACAGGACCACTGAAGCTTTCTTT	CASSLRRDRTTEAFF
NA	TRBV7-9	TRBJ2-4	NA	TGTGCCAGCAGCTTAGACCAAAGCATTCAGTACTTC	CASSLDQSIQYF
NA	TRBV28	TRBJ2-7	TRBD1	TGTGCCAGCAGGTGGGGACAGGGCGGATACGAGCAGTACTTC	CASRWGQGGYEQYF
NA	TRBV28	TRBJ2-5	NA	TGTGCCAGCAGTTTTGACCTGTGGGGAGGGACCCAGTACTTC	CASSFDLWGGTQYF
NA	TRBV28	TRBJ1-1	TRBD1	TGTGCCAGCAGTTCTGGACAGGCTAGTGGGACTGAAGCTTTCTTT	CASSSGQASGTEAFF
NA	TRBV4-2	TRBJ1-4	NA	TGTGCCAGCAGCCCCAGGTCCGCAACTAATGAAAAACTGTTTTTT	CASSPRSATNEKLFF
NA	TRBV7-8	TRBJ2-1	NA	TGTGCCAGCAGCCCCGGGGCGGGTAACAATGAGCAGTTCTTC	CASSPGAGNNEQFF
NA	TRBV25-1	TRBJ1-1	NA	TGTGCCAGCAGTGAAGGGGGGGGTCGGGGCACTGAAGCTTTCTTT	CASSEGGGRGTEAFF
NA	TRBV4-3	TRBJ1-1	TRBD1	TGCGCCAGCAGCCCAATCGGGACAGGGAACACTGAAGCTTTCTTT	CASSPIGTGNTEAFF
few	TRBV13	TRBJ1-1	NA	TGTGCCAGCAGCATTGGGGGAAACACTGAAGCTTTCTTT	CASSIGGNTEAFF
NA	TRBV5-6	TRBJ2-4	TRBD1	TGTGCCAGCAGCTTACGACAGGGCAACATTCAGTACTTC	CASSLRQGNIQYF
NA	TRBV7-9	TRBJ1-5	NA	TGTGCCAGCAGCTTAGCGGGGATCGGCAATCAGCCCCAGCATTTT	CASSLAGIGNQPQHF
NA	TRBV28	TRBJ1-5	NA	TGTGCCAGCCTAGCTGGGACATATAATCAGCCCCAGCATTTT	CASLAGTYNQPQHF
once	TRBV20-1	TRBJ2-3	NA	TGCAGTGCTAGAATGACCAATACGCAGTATTTT	CSARMTNTQYF
once	TRBV5-6	TRBJ2-1	NA	TGTGCCAGCAGCTGGGGGCTATACAATGAGCAGTTCTTC	CASSWGLYNEQFF
NA	TRBV18	TRBJ1-5	TRBD1	TGTGCCAGCTCACCGGGGACAGGGGATAGAGACAATCAGCCCCAGCATTTT	CASSPGTGDRDNQPQHF
NA	TRBV2	TRBJ1-5	NA	TGTGCCAGCAGGAGGGGAGAGAATCAGCCCCAGCATTTT	CASRRGENQPQHF
NA	TRBV6-1	TRBJ1-5	NA	TGTGCCAGCAGTGACTCCTTTAGTCAGCCCCAGCATTTT	CASSDSFSQPQHF
NA	TRBV15	TRBJ2-2	NA	TGTGCCACCAGCAGACCCGGAGCACCCGCGAACACCGGGGAGCTGTTTTTT	CATSRPGAPANTGELFF
NA	TRBV10-3	TRBJ1-4	NA	TGTGCCATCAGGGCCAACTCGGATGAAAAACTGTTTTTT	CAIRANSDEKLFF
NA	TRBV5-1	TRBJ1-4	TRBD1	TGCGCCAGCGGACAGGGGGACATTAATGAAAAACTGTTTTTT	CASGQGDINEKLFF
NA	TRBV5-4	TRBJ1-2	TRBD1	TGTGCCAGCAGGCCACCGACAGGGCGAGCTAACTATGGCTACACCTTC	CASRPPTGRANYGYTF
NA	TRBV19	TRBJ2-3	NA	TGTGCCAGCAGCCAAGGTGGAGGCAGGCCTTCGCAGTATTTT	CASSQGGGRPSQYF
NA	TRBV6-1	TRBJ1-3	TRBD1	TGTGCCAGCAGTGAAGAGATTGCAGGGGGCTCTATTGGAAACACCATATATTTT	CASSEEIAGGSIGNTIYF
NA	TRBV5-4	TRBJ2-3	TRBD1	TGTGCCAGCAGCCAGGGACAGGGGGCGGATACGCAGTATTTT	CASSQGQGADTQYF
few	TRBV9	TRBJ2-1	TRBD2	TGTGCCAGCACCCCCCGGGACTATACCTACAATGAGCAGTTCTTC	CASTPRDYTYNEQFF
NA	TRBV13	TRBJ2-7	NA	TGTGCCAGCAGCCGGGGACGGTCCTACGAGCAGTACTTC	CASSRGRSYEQYF
NA	TRBV6-5	TRBJ1-2	TRBD1	TGTGCCAGCAGGTCCGGGGGACAGGGGAACTATGGCTACACCTTC	CASRSGGQGNYGYTF
NA	TRBV7-2	TRBJ1-6	NA	TGTGCCAGCGGACTTAATTCACCCCTCCACTTT	CASGLNSPLHF
once	TRBV5-6	TRBJ2-1	TRBD1	TGTGCCAGCAGCCTACGGTCCCAGGGGGAGTTCTTC	CASSLRSQGEFF
NA	TRBV11-2	TRBJ1-2	NA	TGTGCCAGCAGCTTAGATCGGAGTGGCTACACCTTC	CASSLDRSGYTF
NA	TRBV12-2	TRBJ2-6	NA	TGTGCAAGTCGCTTGATAGCGGGAATCTCTGGGGCCAACGTCCTGACTTTC	CASRLIAGISGANVLTF